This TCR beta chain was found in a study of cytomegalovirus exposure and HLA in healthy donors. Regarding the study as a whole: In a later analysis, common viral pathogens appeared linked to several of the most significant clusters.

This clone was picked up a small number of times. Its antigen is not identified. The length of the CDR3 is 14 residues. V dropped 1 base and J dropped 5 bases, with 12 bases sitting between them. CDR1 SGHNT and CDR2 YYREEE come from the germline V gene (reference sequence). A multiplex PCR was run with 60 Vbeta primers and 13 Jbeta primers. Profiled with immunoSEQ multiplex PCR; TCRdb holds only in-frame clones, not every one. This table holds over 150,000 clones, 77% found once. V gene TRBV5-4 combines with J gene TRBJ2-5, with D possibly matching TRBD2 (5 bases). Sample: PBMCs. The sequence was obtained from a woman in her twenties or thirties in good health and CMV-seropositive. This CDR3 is CASSLRGLGETQYF. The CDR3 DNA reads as TGTGCCAGCAGCTTGCGAGGGTTGGGGGAGACCCAGTACTTC. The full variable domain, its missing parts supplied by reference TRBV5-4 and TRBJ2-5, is ETGVTQSPTHLIKTRGQQVTLRCSSQSGHNTVSWYQQALGQGPQFIFQYYREEENGRGNFPPRFSGLQFPNYSSELNVNALELDDSALYLCASSLRGLGETQYFGPGTRLLVL.